The 22 T cell receptor beta chains listed next were all sequenced from one sample in a study of regulatory T cells in long-lasting Graves disease. As for time point: persistent/refractory GD, antithyroid drugs over 5 years with positive TRAb. After RNA was extracted from PBMCs, the TCR library was made from it. According to the study, TCR beta libraries were built with iRepertoire HTBI primers and CDR3-region Arm-PCR. A single record per CDR3 protein comes from TCRdb applying MiXCR to the multiplex PCR reads. This table holds hundreds of thousands of distinct CDR3 sequences, more than 20% found once. The source was peripheral blood mononuclear cells (PBMCs), collected when the disease was refractory, from a patient treated with antithyroid drugs. These receptors were obtained from a female donor with Graves disease.

J is TRBJ2-7 and V is TRBV5-6; possibly TRBD1 for D (6 bases). Trimming took off 4 bases at V and 3 bases at J, with 17 bases between the two ends. The CDR3 extends over 15 amino acids. CDR1 is SGHDT and CDR2 is YYEEEE in the germline V gene. In nucleotides, the CDR3 is TGTGCCAGCAGCGGGCGTGGGCAGGGGAACTACGAGCAGTACTTC. This encodes CASSGRGQGNYEQYF.

CDR3 DNA: TGTGCCAGTAGTATCTTCGACACCGGGGAGCTGTTTTTT. It codes for CASSIFDTGELFF. This chain uses TRBV19 with TRBJ2-2; D call uncertain. The CDR3 totals 13 residues. The germline CDR1 and CDR2 sequences are LNHDA and SQIVND (reference sequence). V dropped 3 bases and J dropped 3 bases, with 5 bases sitting between them.

This clonotype was picked up many times. The chain combines TRBV12-3 or TRBV12-4 with TRBJ2-7, with 8 nucleotides matching TRBD2. V lost 7 bases, J lost 4 bases, and 9 bases stayed unmatched. This CDR3 spans 14 amino acids. CDR3 region: CASTYSGEGYEQYF. The DNA for the CDR3 is TGTGCCAGCACCTATAGCGGGGAAGGGTACGAGCAGTACTTC.

To note about this clonotype: A read error may be the cause here, since a much bigger clone is one base away. The conserved closing phenylalanine or tryptophan is absent in this CDR3, likely reflecting a read error. The chain has TRBV11-2 and TRBJ1-1; D is uncertain. This CDR3 contains 11 residues. Trimming removed 7 bases from V and 10 bases from J, with 13 bases in between. CDR1 and CDR2 (germline): SGHAT, FQNNGV. In DNA, the CDR3 is TGTGCCAGCACCTACGAAGGTTTAGCTTTCTCT. Translating it yields CASTYEGLAFS.

This clonotype was recorded at least ten times. The chain uses TRBV6-1 and TRBJ1-1; D not certain. CDR1 MNHNS and CDR2 SASEGT come from the germline V gene. This CDR3 contains 13 residues. V lost 6 bases and J 6 bases, leaving 14 bases between the germline ends. CDR3 protein: CASRHGGSPEAFF. DNA for the CDR3: TGTGCCAGCAGACATGGAGGGAGTCCTGAAGCTTTCTTT.

The chain couples TRBV12-3 or TRBV12-4 to TRBJ2-3, with D tentatively TRBD1 (6 bases). V gave up 5 bases and J gave up 4 bases, with 13 bases separating them. The CDR3 loop spans 14 amino acids. The DNA for the CDR3 is TGTGCCAGCAGTCCCCAGACAGGAGCAGATACGCAGTATTTT. Protein product: CASSPQTGADTQYF.

The table lists this clonotype with a few counts. The junction does not match germline at one end; this may be a read error. The V call is TRBV4-3, the J call TRBJ2-7, with 8 nucleotides matching TRBD1. This CDR3 region has 16 residues. Germline lookup yields CDR1 LGHNA and CDR2 YSLEER. The CDR3 sequence: CASSPGPGGASYEQHF. CDR3 DNA sequence: TGCGCCAGCAGCCCAGGCCCAGGGGGCGCTTCCTACGAGCAGCACTTC.

In this sample, this clonotype turned up many times. V gene TRBV7-9 combines with J gene TRBJ2-7, with 7 positions matching TRBD1. Germline values: CDR1 SEHNR, CDR2 FQNEAQ (reference sequence). This CDR3 region has 13 residues. V trimming: 8 bases; J trimming: 4 bases; junction bases outside the gene matches: 8. The CDR3 sequence: CASRHTQGYEQYF. CDR3 in DNA: TGTGCCAGCCGTCATACACAGGGGTACGAGCAGTACTTC.

This clonotype was seen repeatedly, ten times or more. The gene calls are TRBV5-1 and TRBJ1-1, with a weak D call TRBD1 (6 bases). The length of the CDR3 is 14 residues. V was clipped by 1 base and J by 6 bases, with 13 bases between them. Looked up from germline, CDR1 is SGHRS and CDR2 is YFSETQ. The CDR3 loop is CASSLKDSLAEAFF. CDR3 bases: TGCGCCAGCAGCTTGAAGGACAGTTTGGCTGAAGCTTTCTTT.

The count of this clonotype is one. This may stem from a read error, because a much larger clone lies one nucleotide away. This chain joins TRBV6-5 and TRBJ2-1, with 9 bases matching TRBD1. The V segment lost 4 bases and the J segment 10 bases; nucleotides outside the gene matches: 14. CDR3 length: 16 residues. Germline V gene data show CDR1 as MNHEY and CDR2 as SVGAGI. CDR3 protein: CASSLVILDRGYEQFF. The CDR3 DNA reads TGTGCCAGCAGTTTAGTTATTTTGGACAGGGGCTACGAGCAGTTCTTC.

The V gene is TRBV10-3, the J gene TRBJ2-3; 9 positions match TRBD1. The CDR3 is 16 amino acids. The trim removed 6 bases at V and 1 base at J, leaving 8 bases unmatched. Germline V CDR1 and CDR2: ENHRY, SYGVKD. The CDR3 here is CAISRLRDRGTDTQYF. The CDR3 DNA is TGTGCCATCAGCCGACTCCGGGACAGGGGCACAGATACGCAGTATTTT.

This clonotype was observed many times. The chain is built from TRBV7-6 and TRBJ2-7; D gene ambiguous. V was clipped by 0 bases and J by 0 bases, with 9 bases between them. Germline CDR1 SGHVS, CDR2 FNYEAQ. The CDR3 is made up of 15 amino acids. In nucleotides, the CDR3 is TGTGCCAGCAGCTTAGCATTTGGACCCTCCTACGAGCAGTACTTC. The encoded protein is CASSLAFGPSYEQYF.

This clonotype was seen a few times. The V call is TRBV5-4, the J call TRBJ2-3; 8 bases agree with TRBD1. In germline, CDR1 is SGHNT, CDR2 YYREEE (reference sequence). V shed 0 bases, J shed 4 bases, and the junction held 4 bases outside the gene matches. The CDR3 sequence is 15 residues long. The CDR3 coding sequence is TGTGCCAGCAGCTTGGTAGCAGGGGGCGCAGATACGCAGTATTTT. As protein: CASSLVAGGADTQYF. Looking up the rest from reference TRBV5-4 and TRBJ2-3 gives the full variable domain: ETGVTQSPTHLIKTRGQQVTLRCSSQSGHNTVSWYQQALGQGPQFIFQYYREEENGRGNFPPRFSGLQFPNYSSELNVNALELDDSALYLCASSLVAGGADTQYFGPGTRLTVL.

This clonotype was counted between two and nine times. The chain recombines TRBV6-4 with TRBJ1-2; D possibly corresponds to TRBD1 (6 bases). The V gene lost 5 bases and the J gene lost 4 bases, with 14 bases spanning the gap. This CDR3 contains 14 residues. From germline, CDR1 is MRHNA and CDR2 SNTAGT. The CDR3 spells CASSYVGGLYGYTF. As DNA, the CDR3 is TGTGCCAGCAGTTACGTCGGGGGCCTCTATGGCTACACCTTC.

This sequence joins TRBV14 and TRBJ2-7, with D perhaps matching TRBD2 (6 bases). Trimming removed 4 bases from V and 3 bases from J, with 13 bases in between. The CDR3 is 14 residues long. Germline values: CDR1 SGHDN, CDR2 FVKESK. The CDR3 protein is CASSRGLGVYEQYF. CDR3 bases: TGTGCCAGCAGCCGGGGACTTGGGGTCTACGAGCAGTACTTC.

This chain connects TRBV27 to TRBJ2-1; D perhaps matches TRBD2 (6 bases). The germline V and J ends were trimmed by 10 bases and 2 bases, with 15 bases remaining between them. This CDR3 has 14 residues. From germline, CDR1 is MNHEY and CDR2 SMNVEV (reference sequence). The CDR3 is CAISVGGAYNEQFF. The CDR3 nucleotides read TGTGCCATCTCCGTCGGCGGGGCCTACAATGAGCAGTTCTTC.

J is TRBJ1-3 and V is TRBV30, with 7 bases matching TRBD1. In germline, CDR1 is GTSNPN, CDR2 SVGIG (reference sequence). The junction had 4 bases not matched to a gene; V was cut back by 2 bases and J by 0 bases. The CDR3 loop spans 15 amino acids. Written as DNA, the CDR3 is TGTGCCTGGAGTATACCAGGGGGCTCTGGAAACACCATATATTTT. It specifies CAWSIPGGSGNTIYF.

The V gene is TRBV25-1, the J gene TRBJ2-7; D is uncertain. Germline V gene data show CDR1 as MGHDK and CDR2 as SYGVNS. The V end lost 5 bases, the J end lost 1 base, and 6 bases lay between the germline ends. The CDR3 extends over 12 amino acids. The chain's CDR3 is CASSIQSYEQYF. In DNA, the CDR3 is TGTGCCAGCAGTATCCAGTCCTACGAGCAGTACTTC.

This clonotype was counted at least ten times. The CDR3 loop is CASSWQKISGANVLTF. CDR3 DNA sequence: TGTGCCAGTAGTTGGCAGAAAATCTCTGGGGCCAACGTCCTGACTTTC. This chain uses TRBV19 with TRBJ2-6; D unresolved. The V end was cut by 5 bases, the J end by 0 bases, with 11 bases between. Germline V CDR1 and CDR2: LNHDA, SQIVND (reference sequence). CDR3 length: 16 residues.

This clonotype was observed at least ten times. The genes are TRBV12-3 or TRBV12-4 and TRBJ1-4; weak D call: TRBD1 (5 bases). The CDR3 spans 11 residues. V lost 8 bases and J lost 7, with 8 bases in between. The chain's CDR3 is CASGGGEKLFF. CDR3 DNA sequence: TGTGCCAGCGGGGGTGGTGAAAAACTGTTTTTT.

This clonotype came up a few times. Relative to the germline gene, one junction end is altered; a read error may explain this. CDR3 nucleotides: TGCAGTGCCAGACTAGCGAGCTCCTACGGGCAGTACTTC. This encodes CSARLASSYGQYF. This chain uses TRBV20-1 with TRBJ2-7, with 8 bases identical to TRBD2. Germline values: CDR1 DFQATT, CDR2 SNEGSKA (reference sequence). This CDR3 is built from 13 residues.

The CDR3 sequence: CASSVVGDSYEQYF. The CDR3 DNA is TGTGCCAGCAGCGTAGTTGGGGACTCCTACGAGCAGTACTTC. The chain employs TRBV9 and TRBJ2-7; D is uncertain. V lost 0 bases and J lost 0, with 7 bases in between. This CDR3 has 14 residues. The germline gives CDR1 SGDLS, CDR2 YYNGEE.